A single sample gave rise to the 21 T cell receptor beta chains below, sequenced in a study of control samples from healthy donors and cancer patients. Generated by immunoSEQ multiplex PCR, the TCRdb table keeps only in-frame clones and is missing some. The top ten hold 3.5% to 4.5% of the sample, which has about 57,000 clones, approximately 94% seen once. Sequencing was performed on blood. These receptors were collected from a man younger than 45 in good health.

This clone was seen more than once but under ten times. The chain uses TRBV4-3 and TRBJ2-1; D call uncertain. V shed 1 base and J shed 5 bases, with 9 bases lying between them. Germline V gene sequence: CDR1 LGHNA, CDR2 YSLEER. The CDR3 length is 14 residues. CDR3 nucleotides: TGCGCCAGCAGCCAAGTAGGGATCGACAATGAGCAGTTCTTC. Residues: CASSQVGIDNEQFF.

This clone has only one observation. The chain combines TRBV7-3 with TRBJ2-5; D not resolved. V was shortened by 2 bases and J by 5 bases, with 15 bases between the two germline ends. The CDR3 consists of 15 residues. Germline values: CDR1 SGHTA, CDR2 FQGTGA. CDR3 nucleotides: TGTGCCAGCAGCTTAGCTAGTGGGTCGACGGAGACCCAGTACTTC. Encoded protein: CASSLASGSTETQYF. The variable domain in full, completed from reference TRBV7-3 and TRBJ2-5, reads GAGVSQTPSNKVTEKGKYVELRCDPISGHTALYWYRQSLGQGPEFLIYFQGTGAADDSGLPNDRFFAVRPEGSVSTLKIQRTERGDSAVYLCASSLASGSTETQYFGPGTRLLVL.

In DNA form, the CDR3 reads TGTGCCAGTAGGCAGGGGGCCGCTTACGAGCAGTACTTC. Translated: CASRQGAAYEQYF. The V call is TRBV19, the J call TRBJ2-7, with TRBD1 identical over 8 bases. Germline V gene data show CDR1 as LNHDA and CDR2 as SQIVND (reference sequence). V was pared by 6 bases and J by 4 bases, with 5 bases of the junction left unmatched. The CDR3 loop spans 13 amino acids. The full variable domain, completed using reference TRBV19 and TRBJ2-7, is DGGITQSPKYLFRKEGQNVTLSCEQNLNHDAMYWYRQDPGQGLRLIYYSQIVNDFQKGDIAEGYSVSREKKESFPLTVTSAQKNPTAFYLCASRQGAAYEQYFGPGTRLTVT.

The J gene is TRBJ1-2, the V gene TRBV21-1. TRBV21-1 is noted as a pseudogene. The length of the CDR3 is 15 residues. CDR3 coding DNA: TGTGCCAGCAGCCTCGGCGGGGTTTTTGGCTATGGCTACACCTTC. Its protein product is CASSLGGVFGYGYTF.

This clone was observed once. The chain is built from TRBV5-1 and TRBJ2-5; 12 nucleotides align to TRBD2. Germline CDR1 is SGHRS and CDR2 is YFSETQ. CDR3 length: 16 residues. J lost 3 bases, V lost 0 bases, and 3 bases had no gene match. CDR3: CASSLGPSGGEETQYF. The CDR3 DNA reads as TGCGCCAGCAGCTTGGGCCCTAGCGGGGGGGAAGAGACCCAGTACTTC.

This chain connects TRBV19 to TRBJ1-6; possible D gene TRBD1, 6 bases. Trimming cost V 6 bases and J 10 bases, with 13 bases left between them. The CDR3 runs 13 residues. Germline V gene sequence: CDR1 LNHDA, CDR2 SQIVND (reference sequence). The CDR3 DNA reads as TGTGCCAGTAGCGCAGGGGTTCGGTCACCCCTCCACTTT. Translation: CASSAGVRSPLHF. The variable domain in full, completed from reference TRBV19 and TRBJ1-6, reads DGGITQSPKYLFRKEGQNVTLSCEQNLNHDAMYWYRQDPGQGLRLIYYSQIVNDFQKGDIAEGYSVSREKKESFPLTVTSAQKNPTAFYLCASSAGVRSPLHFGNGTRLTVT.

V is TRBV30 and J is TRBJ2-3, with D hard to call. The CDR3 totals 11 residues. Per the germline V gene, CDR1 is GTSNPN and CDR2 is SVGIG (reference sequence). Between the trimmed V and J ends, which lost 4 bases and 0 bases, there was a span of 2 bases. CDR3: CAWMSTDTQYF. For the CDR3, the DNA is TGTGCCTGGATGAGCACAGATACGCAGTATTTT.

CDR3 region: CASLIQGANTEAFF. CDR3 nucleotide sequence: TGTGCCAGCTTAATACAAGGGGCTAACACTGAAGCTTTCTTT. J is TRBJ1-1 and V is TRBV5-6; D is perhaps TRBD1 (5 bases). Per the germline V gene, CDR1 is SGHDT and CDR2 is YYEEEE. The CDR3 spans 14 residues. V lost 7 bases to trimming and J lost 2 bases, with 15 bases between them.

As DNA, the CDR3 is TGCAGCGTTTTGGACAGGGCAGCTAACTATGGCTACACCTTC. Its protein is CSVLDRAANYGYTF. The rearrangement joins TRBV29-1 to TRBJ1-2, with 8 bases lining up with TRBD1. Germline assignment: CDR1 SQVTM and CDR2 ANQGSEA. This CDR3 contains 14 residues. The V segment lost 5 bases and the J segment 0 bases; nucleotides outside the gene matches: 5.

This chain joins TRBV6-4 and TRBJ2-7; 10 positions match TRBD2. The V gene end was trimmed by 2 bases and the J gene end by 6 bases; junction bases not matched to a gene: 4. The CDR3 loop spans 14 amino acids. Germline loops: CDR1 MRHNA, CDR2 SNTAGT. CDR3 DNA sequence: TGTGCCAGCAGTGACCTAGCGGGAGCCTGCGAGCAGTACTTC. It is translated as CASSDLAGACEQYF.

This rearrangement joins TRBV2 to TRBJ2-1, with 10 nucleotides matching TRBD2. V was clipped by 5 bases and J by 4 bases; unmatched bases: 8. CDR1 is SNHLY and CDR2 is FYNNEI in the germline V gene. The CDR3 contains 16 residues. CDR3 protein: CASSLTWTSGYNEQFF. For the CDR3, the DNA is TGTGCCAGCAGTTTAACCTGGACTAGCGGATACAATGAGCAGTTCTTC.

The CDR3 spells CASSPTGGETQYF. The CDR3 nucleotides are TGTGCCAGCAGCCCGACGGGGGGCGAGACCCAGTACTTC. The chain recombines TRBV4-2 with TRBJ2-5, with D perhaps matching TRBD2 (7 bases). This CDR3 contains 13 residues. Trimming removed 4 bases from V and 5 bases from J, with 11 bases in between. Germline V gene data show CDR1 as LGHNA and CDR2 as YNFKEQ.

V and J are TRBV28 and TRBJ1-5; D gene uncertain. Germline CDR1 MDHEN, CDR2 SYDVKM. The CDR3 extends over 11 amino acids. V lost 2 bases and J lost 5, with 1 base in between. The CDR3 DNA reads TGTGCCAGCAGTTTAGATCAGCCCCAGCATTTT. This encodes CASSLDQPQHF.

V is TRBV2 and J is TRBJ2-1; D is possibly TRBD2 (6 bases). CDR1 is SNHLY and CDR2 is FYNNEI in the germline V gene. The CDR3 extends over 12 amino acids. V lost 6 bases and J 7 bases, leaving 10 bases between the germline ends. The CDR3 sequence is CASSNAGNEQFF. In DNA form, the CDR3 reads TGTGCCAGCAGCAACGCGGGGAATGAGCAGTTCTTC.

The genes are TRBV29-1 and TRBJ1-5; D possibly corresponds to TRBD1 (6 bases). Germline V gives CDR1 SQVTM, CDR2 ANQGSEA. Trimming removed 6 bases at V and 3 bases at J, with 12 bases between. The CDR3 has 13 amino acids. CDR3 in amino acids: CSVLGQPNQPQHF. CDR3 in DNA: TGCAGCGTCCTCGGACAGCCCAATCAGCCCCAGCATTTT. Variable domain in full (rest from reference TRBV29-1 and TRBJ1-5): SAVISQKPSRDICQRGTSLTIQCQVDSQVTMMFWYRQQPGQSLTLIATANQGSEATYESGFVIDKFPISRPNLTFSTLTVSNMSPEDSSIYLCSVLGQPNQPQHFGDGTRLSIL.

The chain joins TRBV24-1 to TRBJ1-4; TRBD1 aligns across 8 bases. The CDR3 runs 14 residues. Germline CDR1 and CDR2: KGHDR and SFDVKD. The V gene end was trimmed by 6 bases and the J gene end by 8 bases; junction bases not matched to a gene: 7. CDR3: CATSSGQGAEKLFF. In nucleotides, the CDR3 is TGTGCCACCAGTAGCGGACAGGGCGCCGAAAAACTGTTTTTT.

The chain has TRBV29-1 and TRBJ1-6; D gene unclear. Trimming took off 5 bases at V and 0 bases at J, with 11 bases between the two ends. The CDR3 is made up of 15 amino acids. Germline V gene data show CDR1 as SQVTM and CDR2 as ANQGSEA. The CDR3 spells CSVRTGNSYNSPLHF. CDR3 in DNA: TGCAGCGTTCGGACGGGAAACTCCTATAATTCACCCCTCCACTTT. Full variable domain (remainder filled in from reference TRBV29-1 and TRBJ1-6): SAVISQKPSRDICQRGTSLTIQCQVDSQVTMMFWYRQQPGQSLTLIATANQGSEATYESGFVIDKFPISRPNLTFSTLTVSNMSPEDSSIYLCSVRTGNSYNSPLHFGNGTRLTVT.

The count of this clone is one. The chain employs TRBV25-1 and TRBJ1-6; the D is unclear. The germline V gene has CDR1 MGHDK and CDR2 SYGVNS. This CDR3 is 14 amino acids long. Trimming took off 6 bases at V and 6 bases at J, with 12 bases between the two ends. The chain's CDR3 is CASRNGPVNSPLHF. The DNA for the CDR3 is TGTGCCAGCAGAAACGGCCCTGTTAATTCACCCCTCCACTTT. The full variable domain, its missing parts supplied by reference TRBV25-1 and TRBJ1-6, is EADIYQTPRYLVIGTGKKITLECSQTMGHDKMYWYQQDPGMELHLIHYSYGVNSTEKGDLSSESTVSRIRTEHFPLTLESARPSHTSQYLCASRNGPVNSPLHFGNGTRLTVT.

This sequence joins TRBV13 and TRBJ2-7; D gene uncertain. The ends were cut back, 5 bases at V and 4 bases at J, with 9 bases in the middle. The CDR3 extends over 12 amino acids. CDR1 and CDR2 from the germline V gene are PRHDT and FYEKMQ (reference sequence). The CDR3 DNA follows: TGTGCCAGCAGCGGGGATGGGTACGAGCAGTACTTC. It yields the protein CASSGDGYEQYF.

This sequence joins TRBV6-5 and TRBJ2-1, with TRBD2 matching 7 bases. The junction had 5 bases not matched to a gene; V was cut back by 1 base and J by 5 bases. Germline CDR1 reads MNHEY; CDR2 reads SVGAGI. The CDR3 is made up of 15 amino acids. For the CDR3, the DNA is TGTGCCAGCAGTTACTTCAGCGCGGGGGACAATGAGCAGTTCTTC. Its protein is CASSYFSAGDNEQFF.

The CDR3 nucleotides read TGTGCCATCAGTGAATCAGGGGCAGGGAGGGACGAGCAGTACTTC. Its protein product is CAISESGAGRDEQYF. V gene TRBV10-3 combines with J gene TRBJ2-7, with D tentatively TRBD2 (7 bases). The CDR3 totals 15 residues. From germline, CDR1 is ENHRY and CDR2 SYGVKD. Trimming took off 3 bases at V and 5 bases at J, with 17 bases between the two ends.